Shown below are 24 T cell receptor beta chains from a single sample sequenced in a study of shared T cell receptors in the human thymus (dated by TCRdb to about 2021). The library relied on the immunoSEQ multiplex PCR assay. TCRdb's version of the immuneACCESS table is confined to in-frame rearrangements and falls short of the full clone set. An unresolved V gene accounts for under half of the shortfall where checked; the remainder is of unknown origin. In all, the sample holds under 450,000 clones, and 95% of those were seen once. The top ten constitute roughly 0.02% of the sample. Input material: thymocytes. Receptors originate from a human donor.

Here the CDR3 DNA reads TGTGCCAGCAGTTTATATAACAAAGCGGGAGGAAGCACAGATACGCAGTATTTT. Translation gives CASSLYNKAGGSTDTQYF. The chain joins TRBV27 to TRBJ2-3, with 9 bases fitting TRBD2. This CDR3 is 18 amino acids long. CDR1 and CDR2 from the germline V gene are MNHEY and SMNVEV (reference sequence). V shed 1 base and J 0 bases; nucleotides not matched to a gene: 8.

The table lists this clone with a few counts. This chain connects TRBV19 to TRBJ1-1; no clear D gene. The CDR3 extends over 14 amino acids. Germline assignment: CDR1 LNHDA and CDR2 SQIVND (reference sequence). Trimming took off 5 bases at V and 5 bases at J, with 15 bases between the two ends. In nucleotides, the CDR3 is TGTGCCAGTAGTCCCCCGGGGAGAGGGACTGAAGCTTTCTTT. Amino acid sequence: CASSPPGRGTEAFF.

This chain connects TRBV10-3 to TRBJ2-7; TRBD1 matches 10 bases. The length of the CDR3 is 13 residues. The J segment lost 5 bases and the V segment lost 7 bases, leaving 5 bases of the junction unmatched. Germline lookup yields CDR1 ENHRY and CDR2 SYGVKD. This chain's CDR3 is CAIKRGTGDEQYF. As DNA, the CDR3 is TGTGCCATCAAAAGGGGGACAGGGGACGAGCAGTACTTC.

The rearrangement links TRBV30 to TRBJ1-4, with a possible D match to TRBD1 (5 bases). CDR1 is GTSNPN and CDR2 is SVGIG in the germline V gene (reference sequence). Trimming pared 4 bases from V and 8 bases from J, leaving 17 bases between. This CDR3 contains 14 residues. The CDR3 loop is CAWNRGAGGEKLFF. Here the CDR3 DNA reads TGTGCCTGGAACCGCGGGGCAGGTGGGGAAAAACTGTTTTTT.

Only a few counts were recorded for this clone. The chain is built from TRBV2 and TRBJ1-5, with D unclear. Trimming shortened V by 4 bases and J by 11 bases, and 12 bases separated the two germline ends. Germline loops: CDR1 SNHLY, CDR2 FYNNEI. The CDR3 loop spans 12 amino acids. CDR3 in amino acids: CASSGGRGTQHF. CDR3 DNA sequence: TGTGCCAGCAGTGGTGGCAGAGGGACCCAGCATTTT.

In its sample, this clone was seen once. CDR3 sequence: CASSGDFSGANVLTF. In DNA form, the CDR3 reads TGTGCCAGCAGTGGGGACTTCTCTGGGGCCAACGTCCTGACTTTC. The chain joins TRBV28 to TRBJ2-6; possible D gene TRBD2, 6 bases. Per the germline V gene, CDR1 is MDHEN and CDR2 is SYDVKM. This CDR3 is 15 amino acids long. Trimming cost V 5 bases and J 0 bases, with 8 bases left between them.

This sequence joins TRBV18 and TRBJ1-2; D remains unclear. V was trimmed by 8 bases and J by 4 bases, leaving 23 bases between them. Germline V CDR1 and CDR2: KGHSH, LQKENI. The CDR3 loop spans 16 amino acids. The CDR3 sequence is CASPPNRIGQSYGYTF. The CDR3 DNA sequence: TGTGCCAGCCCGCCAAACCGGATAGGGCAGTCCTATGGCTACACCTTC. Full variable domain (outside the CDR3, taken from reference TRBV18 and TRBJ1-2): NAGVMQNPRHLVRRRGQEARLRCSPMKGHSHVYWYRQLPEEGLKFMVYLQKENIIDESGMPKERFSAEFPKEGPSILRIQQVVRGDSAAYFCASPPNRIGQSYGYTFGSGTRLTVV.

In nucleotides, the CDR3 is TGTGCCATCAGCGACCGGGACAGAGTAGCCAAAAACATTCAGTACTTC. As protein: CAISDRDRVAKNIQYF. The chain recombines TRBV10-3 with TRBJ2-4; 7 nucleotides align to TRBD1. There are 16 residues in the CDR3. Per germline, CDR1 ENHRY and CDR2 SYGVKD. After removal of 6 bases from V and 0 bases from J, the junction contained 8 bases not matched to a gene.

This clone has a single count. The chain uses TRBV2 and TRBJ1-2; 8 bases align to TRBD1. The CDR3 consists of 15 residues. V trimming: 4 bases; J trimming: 2 bases; junction bases outside the gene matches: 6. CDR1 SNHLY and CDR2 FYNNEI come from the germline V gene. The CDR3 spells CASSGGQGFNYGYTF. CDR3 in DNA: TGTGCCAGCAGTGGTGGACAGGGATTCAACTATGGCTACACCTTC.

The chain employs TRBV29-1 and TRBJ1-4; weak D call: TRBD1 (5 bases). The V end lost 0 bases, the J end lost 4 bases, and 12 bases lay between the germline ends. The CDR3 totals 15 residues. The germline gives CDR1 SQVTM, CDR2 ANQGSEA. The CDR3 coding sequence is TGCAGCGTTGAAGAGGCGGCCAGGGATAATGAAAAACTGTTTTTT. Protein sequence: CSVEEAARDNEKLFF.

This chain links TRBV6-1 with TRBJ2-5; 10 positions match TRBD1. Looked up from germline, CDR1 is MNHNS and CDR2 is SASEGT. J gave up 2 bases and V 9 bases, and 9 bases lay outside the gene matches. The length of the CDR3 is 15 residues. CDR3 amino acids: CASIPGQGIQETQYF. Here the CDR3 DNA reads TGTGCCAGTATACCGGGACAGGGGATACAAGAGACCCAGTACTTC.

V gene TRBV6-1 combines with J gene TRBJ2-7; D is uncertain. Germline assignment: CDR1 MNHNS and CDR2 SASEGT. The CDR3 has 14 amino acids. Trimming cost V 2 bases and J 6 bases, with 14 bases left between them. The chain's CDR3 is CASSERISPREQYF. Here the CDR3 DNA reads TGTGCCAGCAGTGAAAGGATTAGCCCCCGCGAGCAGTACTTC.

This sequence joins TRBV11-2 and TRBJ2-2; TRBD2 might be the D (5 bases). The CDR3 has 17 residues. Trimming removed 0 bases at V and 8 bases at J, with 19 bases between. The germline gives CDR1 SGHAT, CDR2 FQNNGV. This chain's CDR3 is CASSLDIPRLACGELFF. The DNA of the CDR3 is TGTGCCAGCAGCTTAGATATACCACGGCTAGCATGTGGGGAGCTGTTTTTT.

This clone was seen just once. The chain uses TRBV18 and TRBJ2-6; 7 bases match TRBD1. CDR3 length equals 18 residues. Germline CDR1 reads KGHSH; CDR2 reads LQKENI. V trimming: 6 bases; J trimming: 0 bases; junction bases outside the gene matches: 11. CDR3 residues: CASSQPRQGFSGANVLTF. The DNA for the CDR3 is TGTGCCAGCTCCCAACCTAGACAGGGCTTCTCTGGGGCCAACGTCCTGACTTTC.

The genes are TRBV5-8 and TRBJ2-3; D may be TRBD1 or TRBD2 (7 bases each). Trimming removed 4 bases at V and 4 bases at J, with 22 bases between. The CDR3 runs to 17 residues. CDR1 and CDR2 (germline): SGHTS, YDEGEE. The CDR3 sequence: CASSRRGATGRPDTQYF. DNA for the CDR3: TGTGCCAGCAGCCGACGGGGGGCGACAGGGCGACCAGATACGCAGTATTTT.

The V call is TRBV27, the J call TRBJ1-2; 8 positions match TRBD1. Germline CDR1 and CDR2: MNHEY and SMNVEV (reference sequence). This CDR3 is 15 amino acids long. V was pared by 8 bases and J by 6 bases, with 14 bases of the junction left unmatched. Written as DNA, the CDR3 is TGTGCCAGCTCACCCCCGGGACAGGCCATGAATGGCTACACCTTC. It translates to CASSPPGQAMNGYTF.

This clone appeared a single time. CDR3 DNA: TGTGCCAGTAGTATAGCAGGCGGACAGTTGTACGAGCAGTACTTC. It specifies CASSIAGGQLYEQYF. The chain carries TRBV19 and TRBJ2-7, with D possibly matching TRBD1 (6 bases). CDR3 length equals 15 residues. The V and J ends lost 1 base and 4 bases respectively, with 14 bases between them. Germline lookup yields CDR1 LNHDA and CDR2 SQIVND (reference sequence).

The chain joins TRBV2 to TRBJ2-1; TRBD2 matches at 8 bases. This CDR3 has 18 residues. Germline trimming cut 1 base from V and 0 bases from J; bases unmatched to any gene: 8. Germline CDR1 is SNHLY and CDR2 is FYNNEI. CDR3: CASSEGDSGARSYNEQFF. The CDR3 coding sequence is TGTGCCAGCAGTGAAGGGGATAGCGGGGCCCGCTCCTACAATGAGCAGTTCTTC.

The chain uses TRBV4-2 and TRBJ2-6, with D perhaps TRBD1 (6 bases). Trimming took off 4 bases at V and 1 base at J, with 26 bases between the two ends. Germline lookup yields CDR1 LGHNA and CDR2 YNFKEQ. This CDR3 has 21 residues. CDR3 sequence (DNA): TGTGCCAGCAGCCCCCACACCTCTCGGCAGGGGCAAGGATCTGGGGCCAACGTCCTGACTTTC. This translates into CASSPHTSRQGQGSGANVLTF.

CDR3 sequence reads: CASSVRTGARNEQFF. The CDR3 region has the DNA TGTGCCAGCAGCGTTCGGACAGGGGCCCGCAATGAGCAGTTCTTC. The V gene is TRBV9, the J gene TRBJ2-1; 9 bases line up with TRBD1. The junction had 6 bases not matched to a gene; V was cut back by 2 bases and J by 6 bases. The CDR3 is 15 amino acids. Germline V CDR1 and CDR2: SGDLS, YYNGEE.

This chain joins TRBV19 and TRBJ2-1; D unclear. This CDR3 has 14 amino acids. V was trimmed by 3 bases and J by 14 bases, leaving 20 bases between them. Germline CDR1 LNHDA, CDR2 SQIVND (reference sequence). CDR3 coding DNA: TGTGCCAGTAGTATTTACCACGTACTCAATGTAGAGTTCTTC. Amino acids: CASSIYHVLNVEFF.

This clone was recorded once. V is TRBV4-1 and J is TRBJ1-5; D is ambiguous. The germline V gene has CDR1 MGHRA and CDR2 YSYEKL. The CDR3 sequence is 13 residues long. The germline V and J ends were trimmed by 1 base and 4 bases, with 5 bases remaining between them. The CDR3 DNA sequence: TGCGCCAGCAGCCAAGGCAGTAATCAGCCCCAGCATTTT. Its protein is CASSQGSNQPQHF.

The chain uses TRBV4-1 and TRBJ2-2; TRBD2 agrees at 11 bases. This CDR3 has 19 amino acids. V shed 2 bases and J 1 base; nucleotides not matched to a gene: 9. The V gene's germline CDR1 is MGHRA and CDR2 YSYEKL. The CDR3 loop is CASSQPTSGTPRNTGELFF. The DNA of the CDR3 is TGCGCCAGCAGCCAACCGACTAGCGGGACACCTCGGAACACCGGGGAGCTGTTTTTT.

This clone was recorded once. The chain has TRBV6-1 and TRBJ1-5; D gene unclear. CDR3 length: 15 amino acids. From germline, CDR1 is MNHNS and CDR2 SASEGT. Trimming left V 6 bases short and J 8 bases short, with 20 bases between. CDR3 in amino acids: CASRFHYSESKPQHF. The CDR3, as DNA: TGTGCCAGCAGGTTCCATTACTCAGAGAGTAAGCCCCAGCATTTT.